This T cell receptor beta chain is drawn from a study of T cells in Graves' hyperthyroidism and ophthalmopathy. Losses at the gene ends were 7 bases for V and 7 bases for J; bases not matched to a gene: 5. The CDR3 runs 12 residues. In germline, CDR1 is MDHEN, CDR2 SYDVKM. Notes on the study in general: Most expanded thyroid clonotypes above 0.001 also appeared in blood.

The CDR3 regions of TCR beta were amplified from RNA transcripts. The TCR CDR3 first-round RT-PCR relied on the HTBI primer set. TCRdb reprocessed the multiplex PCR reads with MiXCR, giving one entry per CDR3 protein. Altogether roughly 420,000 distinct CDR3 sequences are present, 15% to 19% being singletons, with the ten largest covering approximately 14%. Ten or more counts support this clonotype. What it binds is not known. The receptor was derived from a woman between 18 and 29 years old with Graves' hyperthyroidism. The chain has TRBV28 and TRBJ1-2; 8 bases align to TRBD1. The sequencing input was blood. CDR3 in amino acids: CASTRDRFGYTF. In DNA form, the CDR3 reads TGTGCCAGCACACGGGACAGGTTTGGCTACACCTTC.